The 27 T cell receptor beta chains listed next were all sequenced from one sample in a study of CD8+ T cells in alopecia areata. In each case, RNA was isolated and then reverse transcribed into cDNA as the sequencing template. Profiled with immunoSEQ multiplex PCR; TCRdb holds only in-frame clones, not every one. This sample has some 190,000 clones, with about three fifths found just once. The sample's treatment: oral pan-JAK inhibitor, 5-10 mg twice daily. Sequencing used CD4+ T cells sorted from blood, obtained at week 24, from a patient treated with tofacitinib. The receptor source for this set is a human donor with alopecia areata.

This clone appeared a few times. The DNA for the CDR3 is TGCAGCGTTTCCCCACAGGGAGAGAGCGTCACCTTC. Protein sequence: CSVSPQGESVTF. The chain combines TRBV29-1 with TRBJ1-2; D possibly corresponds to TRBD1 (6 bases). This CDR3 comprises 12 residues. Germline lookup yields CDR1 SQVTM and CDR2 ANQGSEA. Trimming shortened V by 5 bases and J by 13 bases, and 20 bases separated the two germline ends.

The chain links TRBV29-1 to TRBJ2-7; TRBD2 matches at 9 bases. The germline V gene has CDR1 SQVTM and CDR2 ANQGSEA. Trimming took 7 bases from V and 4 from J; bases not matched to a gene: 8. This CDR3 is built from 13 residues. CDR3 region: CSAAGLAGYEQYF. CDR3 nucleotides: TGCAGCGCCGCGGGACTAGCTGGGTACGAGCAGTACTTC.

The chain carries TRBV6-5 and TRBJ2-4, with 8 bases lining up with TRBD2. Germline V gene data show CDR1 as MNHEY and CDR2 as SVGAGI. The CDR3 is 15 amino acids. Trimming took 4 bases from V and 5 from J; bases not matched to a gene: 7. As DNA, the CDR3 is TGTGCCAGCAGTTCAGGGCGCGGGGGGCAAAACATTCAGTACTTC. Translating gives CASSSGRGGQNIQYF.

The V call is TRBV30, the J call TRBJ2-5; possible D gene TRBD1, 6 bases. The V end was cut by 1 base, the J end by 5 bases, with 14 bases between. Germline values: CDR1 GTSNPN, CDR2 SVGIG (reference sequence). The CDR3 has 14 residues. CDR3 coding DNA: TGTGCCTGGAGTGGGGGGCGAAGAGTGGAGACCCAGTACTTC. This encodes CAWSGGRRVETQYF.

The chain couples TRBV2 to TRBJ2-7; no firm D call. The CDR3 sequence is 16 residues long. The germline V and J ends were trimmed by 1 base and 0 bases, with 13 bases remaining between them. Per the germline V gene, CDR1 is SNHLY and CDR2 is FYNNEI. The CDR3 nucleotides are TGTGCCAGCAGTGAAGTACTTTGGACGGACTCCTACGAGCAGTACTTC. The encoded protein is CASSEVLWTDSYEQYF. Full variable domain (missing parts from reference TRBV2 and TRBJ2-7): EPEVTQTPSHQVTQMGQEVILRCVPISNHLYFYWYRQILGQKVEFLVSFYNNEISEKSEIFDDQFSVERPDGSNFTLKIRSTKLEDSAMYFCASSEVLWTDSYEQYFGPGTRLTVT.

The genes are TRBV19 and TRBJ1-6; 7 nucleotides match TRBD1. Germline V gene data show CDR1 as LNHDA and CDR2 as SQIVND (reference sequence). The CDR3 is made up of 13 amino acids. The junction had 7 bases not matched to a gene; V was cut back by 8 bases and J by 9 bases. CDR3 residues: CASSTGTGSPLHF. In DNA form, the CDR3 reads TGTGCCAGTTCGACAGGGACGGGTTCACCCCTCCACTTT.

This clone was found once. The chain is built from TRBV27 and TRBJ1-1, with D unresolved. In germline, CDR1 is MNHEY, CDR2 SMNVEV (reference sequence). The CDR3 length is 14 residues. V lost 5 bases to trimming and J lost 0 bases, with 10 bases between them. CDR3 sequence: CASSPRGVNTEAFF. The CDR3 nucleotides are TGTGCCAGCAGTCCCCGGGGAGTGAACACTGAAGCTTTCTTT.

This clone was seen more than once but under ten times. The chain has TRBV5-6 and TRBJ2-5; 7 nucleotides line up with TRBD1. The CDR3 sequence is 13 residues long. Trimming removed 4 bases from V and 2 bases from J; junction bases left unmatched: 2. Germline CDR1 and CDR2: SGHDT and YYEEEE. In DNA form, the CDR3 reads TGTGCCAGCAGCCGGGACAGACAAGAGACCCAGTACTTC. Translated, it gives CASSRDRQETQYF.

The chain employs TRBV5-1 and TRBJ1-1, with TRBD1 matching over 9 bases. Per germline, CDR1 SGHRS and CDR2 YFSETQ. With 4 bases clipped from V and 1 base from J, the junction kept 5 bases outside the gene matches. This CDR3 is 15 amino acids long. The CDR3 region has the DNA TGCGCCAGCAGCGGAACGGACAGGGGGAACACTGAAGCTTTCTTT. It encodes CASSGTDRGNTEAFF.

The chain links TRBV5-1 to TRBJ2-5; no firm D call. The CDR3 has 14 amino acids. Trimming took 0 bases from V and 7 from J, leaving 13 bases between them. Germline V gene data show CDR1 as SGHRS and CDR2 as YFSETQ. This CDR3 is CASSLAAAEGTQYF. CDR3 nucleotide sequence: TGCGCCAGCAGCTTGGCGGCAGCCGAAGGGACCCAGTACTTC.

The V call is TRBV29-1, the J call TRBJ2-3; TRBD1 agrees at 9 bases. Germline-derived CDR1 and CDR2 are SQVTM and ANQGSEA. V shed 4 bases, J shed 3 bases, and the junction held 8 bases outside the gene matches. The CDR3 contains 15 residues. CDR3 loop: CSVGTGAKATDTQYF. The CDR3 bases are TGCAGCGTTGGGACAGGGGCGAAGGCGACAGATACGCAGTATTTT.

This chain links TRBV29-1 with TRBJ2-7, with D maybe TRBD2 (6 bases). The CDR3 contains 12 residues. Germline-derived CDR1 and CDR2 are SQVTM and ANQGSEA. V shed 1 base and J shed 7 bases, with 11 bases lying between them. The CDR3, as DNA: TGCAGCGTTGAAGTGGGTCGGGGGGAGCAGTACTTC. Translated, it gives CSVEVGRGEQYF.

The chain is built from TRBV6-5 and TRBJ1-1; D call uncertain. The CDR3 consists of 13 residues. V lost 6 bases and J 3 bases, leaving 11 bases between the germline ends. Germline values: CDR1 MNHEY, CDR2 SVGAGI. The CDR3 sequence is CASRRELDTEAFF. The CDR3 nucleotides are TGTGCCAGCAGAAGGGAATTGGACACTGAAGCTTTCTTT.

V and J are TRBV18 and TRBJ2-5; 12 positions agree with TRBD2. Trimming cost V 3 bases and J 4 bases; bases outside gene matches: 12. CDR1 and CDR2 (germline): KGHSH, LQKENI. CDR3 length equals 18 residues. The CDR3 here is CASSPVASSGGAGETQYF. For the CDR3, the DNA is TGTGCCAGCTCACCGGTTGCGTCTAGCGGGGGGGCCGGAGAGACCCAGTACTTC.

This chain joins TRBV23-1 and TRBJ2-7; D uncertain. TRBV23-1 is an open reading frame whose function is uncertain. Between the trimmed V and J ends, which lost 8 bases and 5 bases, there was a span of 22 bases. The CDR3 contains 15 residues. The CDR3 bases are TGCGCCAGCGTGATGCTAGGTTTGGGTCCTAACGAGCAGTACTTC. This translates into CASVMLGLGPNEQYF.

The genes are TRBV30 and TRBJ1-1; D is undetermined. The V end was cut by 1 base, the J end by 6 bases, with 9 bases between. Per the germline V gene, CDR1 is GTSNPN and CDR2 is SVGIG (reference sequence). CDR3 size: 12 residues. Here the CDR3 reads CAWSEGNAEAFF. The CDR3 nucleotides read TGTGCCTGGAGTGAGGGAAACGCTGAAGCTTTCTTT. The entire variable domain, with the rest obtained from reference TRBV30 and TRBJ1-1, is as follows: SQTIHQWPATLVQPVGSPLSLECTVEGTSNPNLYWYRQAAGRGLQLLFYSVGIGQISSEVPQNLSASRPQDRQFILSSKKLLLSDSGFYLCAWSEGNAEAFFGQGTRLTVV.

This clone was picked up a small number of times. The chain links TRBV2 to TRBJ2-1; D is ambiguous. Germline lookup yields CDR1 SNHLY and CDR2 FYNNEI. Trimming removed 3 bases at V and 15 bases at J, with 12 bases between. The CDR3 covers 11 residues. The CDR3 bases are TGTGCCAGCAGTGAGTTTCCGAGCCCGTTCTTC. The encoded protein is CASSEFPSPFF. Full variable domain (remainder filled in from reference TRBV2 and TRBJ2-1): EPEVTQTPSHQVTQMGQEVILRCVPISNHLYFYWYRQILGQKVEFLVSFYNNEISEKSEIFDDQFSVERPDGSNFTLKIRSTKLEDSAMYFCASSEFPSPFFGPGTRLTVL.

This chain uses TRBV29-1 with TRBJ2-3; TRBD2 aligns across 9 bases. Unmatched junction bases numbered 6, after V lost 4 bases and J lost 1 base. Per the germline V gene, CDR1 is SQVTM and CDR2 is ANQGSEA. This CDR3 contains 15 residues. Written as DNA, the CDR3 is TGCAGCGTTGCCCTTAGCGGGGGCCGCACAGATACGCAGTATTTT. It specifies CSVALSGGRTDTQYF.

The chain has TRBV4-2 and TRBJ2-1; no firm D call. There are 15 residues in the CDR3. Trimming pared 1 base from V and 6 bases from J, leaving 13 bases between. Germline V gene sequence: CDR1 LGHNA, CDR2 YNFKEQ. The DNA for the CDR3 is TGTGCCAGCAGCCAAGGTGGTGGAGCGTTCAATGAGCAGTTCTTC. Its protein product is CASSQGGGAFNEQFF.

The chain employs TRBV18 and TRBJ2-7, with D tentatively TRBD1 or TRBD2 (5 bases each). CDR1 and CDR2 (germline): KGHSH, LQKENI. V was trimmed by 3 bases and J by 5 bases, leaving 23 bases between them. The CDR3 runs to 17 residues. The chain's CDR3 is CASSPFNSGTYSNEQYF. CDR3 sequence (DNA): TGTGCCAGCTCACCGTTCAATTCCGGGACCTATTCTAACGAGCAGTACTTC.

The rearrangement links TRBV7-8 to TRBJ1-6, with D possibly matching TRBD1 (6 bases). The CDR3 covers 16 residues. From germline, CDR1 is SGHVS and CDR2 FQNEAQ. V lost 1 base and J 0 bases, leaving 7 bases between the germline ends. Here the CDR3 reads CASSLVGHSYNSPLHF. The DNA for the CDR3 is TGTGCCAGCAGCTTAGTGGGACACTCCTATAATTCACCCCTCCACTTT.

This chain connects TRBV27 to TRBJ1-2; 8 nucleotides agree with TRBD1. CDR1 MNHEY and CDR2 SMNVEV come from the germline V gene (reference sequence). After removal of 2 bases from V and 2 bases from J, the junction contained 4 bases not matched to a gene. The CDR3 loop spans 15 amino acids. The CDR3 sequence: CASSLTWDRNYGYTF. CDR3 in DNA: TGTGCCAGCAGTTTAACTTGGGACAGGAACTATGGCTACACCTTC.

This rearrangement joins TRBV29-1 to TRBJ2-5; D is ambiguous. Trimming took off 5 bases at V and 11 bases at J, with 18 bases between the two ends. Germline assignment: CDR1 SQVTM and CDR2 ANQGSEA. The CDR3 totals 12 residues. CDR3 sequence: CSVHLPDKSQYF. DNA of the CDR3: TGCAGCGTTCACTTGCCCGATAAAAGTCAGTACTTC.

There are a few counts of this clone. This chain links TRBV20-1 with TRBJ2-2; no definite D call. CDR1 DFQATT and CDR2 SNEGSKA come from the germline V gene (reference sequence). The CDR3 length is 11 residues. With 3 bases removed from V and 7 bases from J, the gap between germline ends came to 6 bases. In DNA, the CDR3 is TGCAGTGCTAGTTGGTTCGGGGAGCTGTTTTTT. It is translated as CSASWFGELFF.

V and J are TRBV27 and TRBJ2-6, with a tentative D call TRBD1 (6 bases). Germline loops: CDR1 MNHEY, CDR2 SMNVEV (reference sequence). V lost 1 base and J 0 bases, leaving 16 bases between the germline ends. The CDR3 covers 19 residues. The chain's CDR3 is CASSLFKGLGGSGANVLTF. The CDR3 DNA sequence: TGTGCCAGCAGTTTATTCAAGGGTTTAGGGGGCTCTGGGGCCAACGTCCTGACTTTC.

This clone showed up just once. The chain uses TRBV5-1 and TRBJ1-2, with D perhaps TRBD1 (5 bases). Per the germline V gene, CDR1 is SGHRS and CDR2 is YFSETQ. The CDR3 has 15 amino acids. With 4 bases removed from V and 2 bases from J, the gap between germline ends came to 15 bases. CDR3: CASSTGTVQNYGYTF. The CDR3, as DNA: TGCGCCAGCAGCACCGGGACGGTACAGAACTATGGCTACACCTTC. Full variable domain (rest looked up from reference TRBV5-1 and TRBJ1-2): KAGVTQTPRYLIKTRGQQVTLSCSPISGHRSVSWYQQTPGQGLQFLFEYFSETQRNKGNFPGRFSGRQFSNSRSEMNVSTLELGDSALYLCASSTGTVQNYGYTFGSGTRLTVV.

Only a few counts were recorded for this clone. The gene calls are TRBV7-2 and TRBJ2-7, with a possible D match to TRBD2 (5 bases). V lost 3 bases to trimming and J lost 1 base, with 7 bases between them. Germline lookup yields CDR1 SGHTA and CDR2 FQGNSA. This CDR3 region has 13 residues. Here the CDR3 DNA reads TGTGCCAGCAGCTTCGGGGTTTCCTACGAGCAGTACTTC. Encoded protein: CASSFGVSYEQYF.